This T cell receptor beta chain was documented in a study of blood T cell repertoires in COVID-19. On the study more broadly: Both acute and convalescent COVID-19 samples were obtained from the United States, Italy and Spain. In each case, the material was cDNA or gDNA derived from T cells, B-cell-depleted T cells, or PBMCs.

CDR3 length: 15 amino acids. Germline V gene lookup returns CDR1 MRHNA and CDR2 SNTAGT. The V gene lost 0 bases and the J gene lost 7 bases, with 13 bases spanning the gap. As handled by the study authors: Amplification of reference gene primers provided the estimated nucleated cell counts. TCRdb's table, derived via immunoSEQ multiplex PCR, lists solely in-frame clones and lacks some. V and J calls and clone size come straight from that table; D and trimming were deduced from the DNA. The data contain about 200,000 clones, over 80% of them singletons. The sequenced sample was peripheral blood. The TCR comes from a man between 35 and 55 years old with acute or convalescent COVID-19. The chain uses TRBV6-4 and TRBJ2-1; weak D call: TRBD2 (6 bases). In nucleotides, the CDR3 is TGTGCCAGCAGTGACTCGATAGTAGCGGTGAATGAGCAGTTCTTC. As protein: CASSDSIVAVNEQFF.